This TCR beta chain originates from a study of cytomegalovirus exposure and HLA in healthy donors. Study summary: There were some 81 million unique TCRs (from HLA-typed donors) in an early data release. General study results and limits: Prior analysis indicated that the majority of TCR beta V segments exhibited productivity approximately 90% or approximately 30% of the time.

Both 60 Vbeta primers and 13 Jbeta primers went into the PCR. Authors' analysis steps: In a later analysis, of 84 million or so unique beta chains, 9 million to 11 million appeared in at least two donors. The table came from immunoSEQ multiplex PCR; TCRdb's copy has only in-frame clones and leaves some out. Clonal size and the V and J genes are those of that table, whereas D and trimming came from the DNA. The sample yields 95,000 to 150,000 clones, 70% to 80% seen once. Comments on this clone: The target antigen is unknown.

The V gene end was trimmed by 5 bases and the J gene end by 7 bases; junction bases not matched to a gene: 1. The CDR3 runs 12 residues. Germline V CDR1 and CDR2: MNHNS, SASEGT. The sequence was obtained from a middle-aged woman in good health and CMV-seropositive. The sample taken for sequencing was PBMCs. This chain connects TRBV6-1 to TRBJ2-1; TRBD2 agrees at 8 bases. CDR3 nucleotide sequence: TGTGCCAGCAGTTCTAGCGGGAATGAGCAGTTCTTC. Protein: CASSSSGNEQFF.